This TCR beta chain was found in a study of shared clonotypes between healthy human individuals. Replicate PCRs from sorted subsets contained around 200 ng DNA, which is some 32,000 T cell genomes. Sequencing was performed with immunoSEQ multiplex PCR; in TCRdb, only in-frame clones are kept and a portion is missing. The sample lists 1,400,000 or so clones; approximately 98.5% were seen once. This CDR3 region has 18 residues. Deletions cut 3 bases from V and 1 base from J, with 21 bases between. Germline V lookup: CDR1 MGHDK, CDR2 SYGVNS. Source material: naive CD4+ T cells sorted from blood. As for subset: CD45RA+ positively selected. The source of this sequence is a man aged 30-40 years in good health. This chain connects TRBV25-1 to TRBJ2-5; D gene ambiguous. The CDR3 DNA reads as TGTGCCAGCAGTGAGTTCGGTCGCATGTCAAACTTCCAAGAGACCCAGTACTTC. It yields the protein CASSEFGRMSNFQETQYF.